The 17 T cell receptor beta chains below come from one sample, sequenced in a study of control samples from healthy donors and cancer patients. The assay was immunoSEQ multiplex PCR, and TCRdb's table has in-frame clones only and misses some. Of roughly 130,000 clones in the sample, about 95% were seen once. The specimen was blood. These receptors all stem from a man aged 25-45 years in good health.

V gene TRBV7-2 combines with J gene TRBJ1-2; 8 bases match TRBD1. CDR3 length: 13 residues. V lost 1 base, J lost 5 bases, and 0 bases stayed unmatched. The germline V gene encodes CDR1 SGHTA and CDR2 FQGNSA. The CDR3 loop reads CASSLDRGYGYTF. The CDR3 DNA reads TGTGCCAGCAGCTTAGACAGGGGGTATGGCTACACCTTC.

The chain joins TRBV10-3 to TRBJ2-7, with no clear D. This CDR3 comprises 13 residues. Germline V gene sequence: CDR1 ENHRY, CDR2 SYGVKD. The V end was cut by 0 bases, the J end by 6 bases, with 9 bases between. The CDR3 loop reads CAISESIVGEQYF. CDR3 nucleotides: TGTGCCATCAGTGAGTCGATAGTGGGCGAGCAGTACTTC.

The rearrangement uses TRBV5-8 and TRBJ1-5; 8 nucleotides line up with TRBD1. This CDR3 has 14 amino acids. With V trimmed by 4 bases and J by 5 bases, 5 bases remained unmatched. Germline V gene sequence: CDR1 SGHTS, CDR2 YDEGEE. The CDR3 reads CASSADRADQPQHF. CDR3 nucleotides: TGTGCCAGCAGCGCGGACAGGGCCGATCAGCCCCAGCATTTT.

This chain's CDR3 is CASSLTGDKETQYF. CDR3 DNA: TGTGCCAGCAGCTTAACGGGGGATAAAGAGACCCAGTACTTC. The genes are TRBV7-2 and TRBJ2-5; TRBD2 might be the D (6 bases). This CDR3 comprises 14 residues. Trimming removed 2 bases from V and 3 bases from J, with 10 bases in between. Germline assignment: CDR1 SGHTA and CDR2 FQGNSA.

The rearrangement links TRBV5-1 to TRBJ1-6, with D unresolved. Per germline, CDR1 SGHRS and CDR2 YFSETQ. Deletions cut 0 bases from V and 0 bases from J, with 13 bases between. CDR3 length: 18 amino acids. DNA for the CDR3: TGCGCCAGCAGCTTGGCCGGTAGCGGGAGCTCCTATAATTCACCCCTCCACTTT. It codes for CASSLAGSGSSYNSPLHF. Full variable domain (remainder filled in from reference TRBV5-1 and TRBJ1-6): KAGVTQTPRYLIKTRGQQVTLSCSPISGHRSVSWYQQTPGQGLQFLFEYFSETQRNKGNFPGRFSGRQFSNSRSEMNVSTLELGDSALYLCASSLAGSGSSYNSPLHFGNGTRLTVT.

The rearrangement uses TRBV10-3 and TRBJ2-2, with D possibly matching TRBD2 (5 bases). Germline-derived CDR1 and CDR2 are ENHRY and SYGVKD. The ends were cut back, 2 bases at V and 6 bases at J, with 13 bases in the middle. The CDR3 is 15 residues long. The CDR3 bases are TGTGCCATCAGTGAGACTAGGGAGAGGCCCGGGGAGCTGTTTTTT. As protein: CAISETRERPGELFF.

This chain joins TRBV3-1 (or the pseudogene TRBV3-2) and TRBJ1-4; D uncertain. Germline-derived CDR1 and CDR2 are LGHDT and YNNKEL (reference sequence). The CDR3 is made up of 15 amino acids. Trimming pared 4 bases from V and 0 bases from J, leaving 9 bases between. CDR3 nucleotide sequence: TGTGCCAGCAGCCTTCGGTTTGCAACTAATGAAAAACTGTTTTTT. Its protein is CASSLRFATNEKLFF.

This clone was seen once. The rearrangement joins TRBV2 to TRBJ2-7, with a possible D match to TRBD1 (5 bases). Germline-derived CDR1 and CDR2 are SNHLY and FYNNEI. The CDR3 runs to 12 residues. Trimming removed 8 bases at V and 2 bases at J, with 10 bases between. CDR3 region: CASHQGPYEQYF. The CDR3 bases are TGTGCCAGCCATCAGGGCCCCTACGAGCAGTACTTC.

This clone has a handful of counts. The chain has TRBV5-4 and TRBJ1-1, with D hard to call. The germline CDR1 and CDR2 sequences are SGHNT and YYREEE (reference sequence). V lost 5 bases to trimming and J lost 3 bases, with 5 bases between them. The CDR3 extends over 11 amino acids. CDR3 region: CASRLDTEAFF. The DNA for the CDR3 is TGTGCCAGCAGACTTGACACTGAAGCTTTCTTT.

In regard to this clone: The sample carries other DNA sequences with the same CDR3. The chain uses TRBV28 and TRBJ1-5; 7 nucleotides line up with TRBD1. Germline CDR1 MDHEN, CDR2 SYDVKM. CDR3 length: 16 amino acids. Unmatched junction bases numbered 15, after V lost 9 bases and J lost 4 bases. This CDR3 is CASSRLDRVGNQPQHF. DNA for the CDR3: TGTGCCAGTAGTCGCCTCGACAGGGTGGGTAATCAGCCCCAGCATTTT.

This chain links TRBV10-3 with TRBJ2-3; 7 bases agree with TRBD2. The V segment lost 4 bases and the J segment 2 bases; nucleotides outside the gene matches: 3. Germline values: CDR1 ENHRY, CDR2 SYGVKD. This CDR3 is built from 14 residues. The CDR3 sequence is CAISVRGDTDTQYF. The CDR3 region has the DNA TGTGCCATCAGTGTCCGGGGGGACACAGATACGCAGTATTTT.

V and J are TRBV11-2 and TRBJ2-4; the D gene is possibly TRBD1 (5 bases). The CDR3 has 14 amino acids. Trimming cost V 4 bases and J 1 base, with 8 bases left between them. The germline gives CDR1 SGHAT, CDR2 FQNNGV. In DNA form, the CDR3 reads TGTGCCAGCAGCTCAGGGTCCGCCAAAAACATTCAGTACTTC. Translated: CASSSGSAKNIQYF.

J is TRBJ2-7 and V is TRBV2, with 7 nucleotides matching TRBD1. The germline V gene has CDR1 SNHLY and CDR2 FYNNEI. The CDR3 consists of 14 residues. The trim removed 1 base at V and 1 base at J, leaving 1 base unmatched. CDR3 amino acids: CASSEGTGSYEQYF. The CDR3 DNA follows: TGTGCCAGCAGTGAAGGGACAGGTTCCTACGAGCAGTACTTC.

For the CDR3, the DNA is TGTGCCAGCTCACTAGAACCACATGACGTTAATGGCTACACCTTC. Its protein is CASSLEPHDVNGYTF. The chain has TRBV18 and TRBJ1-2, with D unresolved. Germline CDR1 KGHSH, CDR2 LQKENI. The CDR3 covers 15 residues. V gave up 4 bases and J gave up 6 bases, with 18 bases separating them.

The chain carries TRBV3-1 (or the pseudogene TRBV3-2) and TRBJ2-7; 10 positions match TRBD2. The V gene's germline CDR1 is LGHDT and CDR2 YNNKEL (reference sequence). The CDR3 contains 17 residues. V lost 0 bases, J lost 4 bases, and 9 bases stayed unmatched. For the CDR3, the DNA is TGTGCCAGCAGCCAAGAATACTCTAGCGGGGGATCTTACGAGCAGTACTTC. Translation: CASSQEYSSGGSYEQYF.

This chain uses TRBV21-1 with TRBJ2-5; the table's D call TRBD2 went unverified against the DNA. TRBV21-1 is a documented pseudogene. The CDR3 contains 18 residues. CDR3 in DNA: TGTGCCAGCAGCAAAGCGCCAACTAGCGGGGGAGGACAAGAGACCCAGTACTTC. This codes for CASSKAPTSGGGQETQYF.

The chain carries TRBV5-6 and TRBJ2-7; D not certain. Trimming took 4 bases from V and 7 from J, leaving 15 bases between them. The CDR3 has 13 residues. CDR1 and CDR2 (germline): SGHDT, YYEEEE. DNA of the CDR3: TGTGCCAGCAGCCCCGGGTCCTGGGGAGAGCAGTACTTC. Its protein is CASSPGSWGEQYF.